This T cell receptor beta chain was recovered during a study of blood T cell repertoires in COVID-19 (TCRdb year 2020). Study-wide context: Collaborator samples came from the United States, Italy and Spain and covered acute and convalescent phases of COVID-19. The prospective study material was composed of cDNA or gDNA derived from T cells, B-cell-depleted T cells, or PBMCs. The repertoires were made available in a free public database intended to serve as a resource for research on the immune response to SARS-CoV-2. The samples were drawn from the first 160 participants of the ongoing ImmuneRACE study and from about 1,200 subjects provided by 6 global collaborators. A de-identified subject ID, COVID-19 status, age in years and sex were almost always included in the sample metadata. HLA class I and class II types, where available, came from metadata supplied by the sample provider rather than from assay-based typing. The dataset comprised deeply sampled blood TCRbeta repertoires from subjects exposed to, actively infected with, or recovered from COVID-19. Broad study findings and their caveats: Clinical and demographic metadata were provided uncurated, with the amount varying by source and participant.

TCRbeta CDR3 regions were amplified from genomic DNA by means of the immunoSEQ Assay, a bias-controlled multiplex PCR. Per the source publication's procedure: The number of nucleated cells in each sample was estimated by amplification of reference gene primers within the assay. To quantify the absolute abundance of each unique TCRbeta CDR3 rearrangement, sequence reads were collapsed and filtered. For each sample, productive Simpson clonality was calculated as the square root of Simpson's diversity index over productive rearrangements. Imported from immuneACCESS, the table was reduced by TCRdb to in-frame sequences with V and J called. These copies leave out some clones; in studies compared against another copy, an unresolved V gene accounts for under half, and the cause of the remainder is not known. V, J and clone size derive from that table, while D and trimming were established from the DNA sequence. Present in this sample are around 210,000 clones, roughly 85% of which were seen just once. The ten biggest clones cover 5.1% of the sample.

The CDR3, from cysteine to phenylalanine, totals 15 residues. Of all the DNA, just the CDR3 is kept, 45 bases in frame from base 1. V is trimmed back by 6 bases and J by 6 bases, and the junction contains 11 bases that no gene match accounts for. From the germline V gene, CDR1 is KGHSH and CDR2 is LQKENI. As regards this clone: It lacks a known antigen. No base quality values were provided; no much bigger clone lies one nucleotide off.

At one collaborating source in Seattle, patients were enrolled during active infection and were followed longitudinally through the course of disease. Whole blood was collected in K2EDTA tubes by collaborating institutions according to the institutions' own protocols. For TCRbeta analysis, collaborator samples were shipped as frozen whole blood, as isolated PBMCs, or as DNA extracted from either sample type. Specimen: peripheral blood. The receptor comes from a man aged 50 to 59 with COVID-19, enrolled during active disease. The chain uses TRBV18 and TRBJ1-2, with 9 bases aligning to TRBD1. The CDR3 protein is CASSHDSDRGNGYTF. The DNA is TGTGCCAGCTCCCACGACTCGGACAGGGGTAATGGCTACACCTTC.